Below are 6 T cell receptor beta chains sequenced from a single sample in a study of cytomegalovirus exposure and HLA in healthy donors. PCR amplification relied on 60 Vbeta primers (plus 13 Jbeta primers). Clones were sequenced by immunoSEQ multiplex PCR, and TCRdb holds only the in-frame ones, with some missing. The sample contains about 140,000 clones, roughly two thirds of which appear only once. Material: PBMCs. These receptors came from a middle-aged woman in good health and CMV-seronegative.

The V gene is TRBV9, the J gene TRBJ2-1; 9 bases are shared with TRBD2. V lost 5 bases and J lost 8; bases outside the gene matches: 11. The CDR3 is 15 residues long. Germline V gene data show CDR1 as SGDLS and CDR2 as YYNGEE. CDR3 protein: CASSAGGAVNHEQFF. DNA for the CDR3: TGTGCCAGCAGTGCGGGGGGGGCGGTCAATCATGAGCAGTTCTTC.

This clone has just one count. This chain connects TRBV27 to TRBJ2-2; D is perhaps TRBD1 (6 bases). V lost 5 bases to trimming and J lost 3 bases, with 13 bases between them. The CDR3 totals 15 residues. Germline V gives CDR1 MNHEY, CDR2 SMNVEV (reference sequence). The CDR3 reads CASSPNRVDTGELFF. The CDR3 region has the DNA TGTGCCAGCAGTCCTAACAGGGTCGACACCGGGGAGCTGTTTTTT.

This clone has only one observation. The rearrangement uses TRBV7-9 and TRBJ2-7, with D unresolved. This CDR3 has 14 amino acids. Looked up from germline, CDR1 is SEHNR and CDR2 is FQNEAQ (reference sequence). V dropped 0 bases and J dropped 1 base, with 7 bases sitting between them. The CDR3 here is CASSLAWSSYEQYF. The DNA for the CDR3 is TGTGCCAGCAGCTTAGCCTGGAGTTCCTACGAGCAGTACTTC.

The chain is built from TRBV12-5 and TRBJ1-1, with 8 bases identical to TRBD1. This CDR3 has 15 amino acids. The junction had 7 bases not matched to a gene; V was cut back by 4 bases and J by 3 bases. CDR1 is LGHNT and CDR2 is FRNRAP in the germline V gene. The CDR3 reads CASGYSTGGDTEAFF. DNA for the CDR3: TGTGCTAGTGGTTATTCAACAGGGGGTGACACTGAAGCTTTCTTT. Looking up the rest from reference TRBV12-5 and TRBJ1-1 gives the full variable domain: DARVTQTPRHKVTEMGQEVTMRCQPILGHNTVFWYRQTMMQGLELLAYFRNRAPLDDSGMPKDRFSAEMPDATLATLKIQPSEPRDSAVYFCASGYSTGGDTEAFFGQGTRLTVV.

This clone has more than one count but fewer than ten. This rearrangement joins TRBV5-1 to TRBJ1-6; 8 bases fit TRBD1. Looked up from germline, CDR1 is SGHRS and CDR2 is YFSETQ. This CDR3 contains 15 residues. The ends lost 6 bases at V and 9 bases at J; junction bases unmatched: 11. CDR3 region: CASTISTGASSPLHF. The CDR3 nucleotides read TGCGCCAGCACCATTTCGACAGGGGCAAGTTCACCCCTCCACTTT.

The rearrangement uses TRBV7-9 and TRBJ1-2; 8 nucleotides agree with TRBD1. The CDR3 consists of 14 residues. Germline loops: CDR1 SEHNR, CDR2 FQNEAQ (reference sequence). The junction had 6 bases not matched to a gene; V was cut back by 3 bases and J by 6 bases. The chain's CDR3 is CASSFSGQGHGYTF. The CDR3 DNA reads as TGTGCCAGCAGCTTCAGCGGACAGGGACATGGCTACACCTTC.